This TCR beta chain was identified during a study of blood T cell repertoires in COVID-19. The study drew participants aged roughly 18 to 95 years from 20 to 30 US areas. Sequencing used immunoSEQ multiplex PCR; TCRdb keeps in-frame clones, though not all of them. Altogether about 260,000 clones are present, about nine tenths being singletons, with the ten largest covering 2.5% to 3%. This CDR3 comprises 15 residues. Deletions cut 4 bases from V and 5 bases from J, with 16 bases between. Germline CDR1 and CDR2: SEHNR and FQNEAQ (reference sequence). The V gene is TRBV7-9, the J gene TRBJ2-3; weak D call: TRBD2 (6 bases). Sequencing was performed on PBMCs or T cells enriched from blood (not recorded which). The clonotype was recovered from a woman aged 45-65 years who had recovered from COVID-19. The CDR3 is CASSSTGREIDTQYF. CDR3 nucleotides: TGTGCCAGCAGCTCAACCGGGAGAGAAATAGATACGCAGTATTTT. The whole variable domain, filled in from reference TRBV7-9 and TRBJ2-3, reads DTGVSQNPRHKITKRGQNVTFRCDPISEHNRLYWYRQTLGQGPEFLTYFQNEAQLEKSRLLSDRFSAERPKGSFSTLEIQRTEQGDSAMYLCASSSTGREIDTQYFGPGTRLTVL.